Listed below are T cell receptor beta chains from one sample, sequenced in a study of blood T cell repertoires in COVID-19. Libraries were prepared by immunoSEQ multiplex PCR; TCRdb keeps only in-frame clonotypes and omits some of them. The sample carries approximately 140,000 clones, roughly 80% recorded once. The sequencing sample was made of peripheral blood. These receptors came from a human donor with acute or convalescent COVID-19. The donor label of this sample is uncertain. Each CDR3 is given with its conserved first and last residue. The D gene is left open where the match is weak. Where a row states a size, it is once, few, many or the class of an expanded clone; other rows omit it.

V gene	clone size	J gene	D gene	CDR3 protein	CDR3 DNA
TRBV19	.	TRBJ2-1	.	CASSGGKAYNEQFF	TGTGCCAGTAGTGGGGGGAAAGCCTACAATGAGCAGTTCTTC
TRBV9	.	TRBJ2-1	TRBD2	CASSVGAGGPNEQFF	TGTGCCAGCAGCGTAGGTGCGGGGGGGCCGAATGAGCAGTTCTTC
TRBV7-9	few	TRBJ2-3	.	CASSLRFGSPGGDTQYF	TGTGCCAGCAGCTTAAGGTTTGGGTCACCCGGGGGAGATACGCAGTATTTT
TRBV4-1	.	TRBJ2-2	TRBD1	CASSHGQASGELFF	TGCGCCAGCAGCCACGGACAGGCCTCCGGGGAGCTGTTTTTT
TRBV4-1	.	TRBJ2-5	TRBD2	CASSQTGGVETQYF	TGCGCCAGCAGCCAGACGGGGGGGGTAGAGACCCAGTACTTC
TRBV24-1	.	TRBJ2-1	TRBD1	CATSDPRQGTNEQFF	TGTGCCACCAGTGATCCACGACAGGGCACAAATGAGCAGTTCTTC
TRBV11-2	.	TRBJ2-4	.	CASSPDRTLGAIQYF	TGTGCCAGCAGCCCCGACAGGACTCTAGGGGCCATTCAGTACTTC
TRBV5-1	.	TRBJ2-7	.	CASSLRGRSSYEQYF	TGCGCCAGCAGCTTGAGGGGCAGGAGCTCCTACGAGCAGTACTTC
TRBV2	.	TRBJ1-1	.	CASTLTENTEAFF	TGTGCCAGCACCCTGACAGAGAACACTGAAGCTTTCTTT
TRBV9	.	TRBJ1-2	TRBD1	CASSGDRGGGYTF	TGTGCCAGCAGCGGCGACAGGGGAGGGGGCTACACCTTC
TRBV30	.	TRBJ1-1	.	CAWGPTARAFF	TGTGCCTGGGGCCCGACGGCGAGGGCTTTCTTT
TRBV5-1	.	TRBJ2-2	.	CASSFRETNTGELFF	TGCGCCAGCAGCTTCCGGGAGACGAACACCGGGGAGCTGTTTTTT
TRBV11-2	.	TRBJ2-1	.	CASSPPGFDNEQFF	TGTGCCAGCAGCCCCCCAGGGTTCGACAATGAGCAGTTCTTC
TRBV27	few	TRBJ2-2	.	CASSSQGTGELFF	TGTGCCAGCAGTTCACAGGGTACCGGGGAGCTGTTTTTT
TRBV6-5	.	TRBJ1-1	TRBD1	CAINRGLTEAFF	TGTGCCATCAACAGGGGGCTAACTGAAGCTTTCTTT
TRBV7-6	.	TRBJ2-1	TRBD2	CASSYTSGGAGEQFF	TGTGCCAGCAGCTACACTAGCGGGGGGGCCGGGGAGCAGTTCTTC
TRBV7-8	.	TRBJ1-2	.	CASSPYSSGGYTF	TGTGCCAGCAGCCCTTACAGCTCGGGGGGCTACACCTTC
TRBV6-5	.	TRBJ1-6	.	CASSWAQNSYNSPLHF	TGTGCCAGCAGTTGGGCACAGAACTCCTATAATTCACCCCTCCACTTT
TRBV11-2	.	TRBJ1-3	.	CASSLGVSSGNTIYF	TGTGCCAGCAGCTTAGGCGTCTCCTCTGGAAACACCATATATTTT
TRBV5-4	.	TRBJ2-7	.	CASSLDRDTAYEQYF	TGTGCCAGCAGCTTGGATCGGGACACAGCCTACGAGCAGTACTTC
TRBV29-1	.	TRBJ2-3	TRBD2	CSVVRGAQDTQYF	TGCAGCGTTGTGCGGGGGGCGCAGGATACGCAGTATTTT
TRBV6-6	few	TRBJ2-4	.	CASSLTRLLRSAKNIQYF	TGTGCCAGCAGTCTAACTCGGCTCCTCAGGTCGGCCAAAAACATTCAGTACTTC
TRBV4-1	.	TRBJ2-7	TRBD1	CASSLAPGQGEHKQYF	TGCGCCAGCAGTCTTGCCCCGGGACAGGGGGAACATAAGCAGTACTTC
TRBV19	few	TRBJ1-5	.	CASKDRQSNQPQHF	TGTGCCAGTAAAGACAGACAGTCCAATCAGCCCCAGCATTTT
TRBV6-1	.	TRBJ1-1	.	CASSEGPYTEAFF	TGTGCCAGCAGTGAAGGGCCTTACACTGAAGCTTTCTTT
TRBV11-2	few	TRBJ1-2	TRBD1	CASSLTGAGYGYTF	TGTGCCAGCAGCTTGACAGGGGCTGGCTATGGCTACACCTTC
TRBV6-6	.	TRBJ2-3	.	CASSHAPGTDTQYF	TGTGCCAGCAGTCACGCACCGGGGACAGATACGCAGTATTTT
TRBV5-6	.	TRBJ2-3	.	CASSLLLTDTQYF	TGTGCCAGCAGCCTTCTCCTCACAGATACGCAGTATTTT
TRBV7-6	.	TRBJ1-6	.	CASSLFSGQGSFRSPLHF	TGTGCCAGCAGCTTATTTTCTGGGCAGGGGAGTTTTCGGAGTCCCCTCCACTTT
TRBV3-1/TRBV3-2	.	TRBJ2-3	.	CASSPRRGGTDTQYF	TGTGCCAGCAGCCCTAGGAGGGGGGGTACAGATACGCAGTATTTT
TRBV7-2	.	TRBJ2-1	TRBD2	CASSRTGAGSYNEQFF	TGTGCCAGCAGCCGGACCGGAGCGGGATCCTACAATGAGCAGTTCTTC
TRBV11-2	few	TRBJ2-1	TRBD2	CASSVRTSGGSNEQFF	TGTGCCAGCAGCGTTAGGACTAGCGGGGGGTCTAATGAGCAGTTCTTC
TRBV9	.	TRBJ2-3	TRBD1	CASSLRTGFDTQYF	TGTGCCAGCAGCCTTCGGACAGGTTTCGATACGCAGTATTTT
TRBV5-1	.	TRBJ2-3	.	CASSETNTVTDTQYF	TGCGCCAGCAGCGAGACTAACACTGTCACAGATACGCAGTATTTT
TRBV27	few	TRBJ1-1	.	CASSLSYRTEAFF	TGTGCCAGCAGTTTATCGTACAGAACTGAAGCTTTCTTT
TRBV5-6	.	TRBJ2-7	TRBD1	CASRMTGDAYEQYF	TGTGCCAGCAGGATGACAGGGGACGCCTACGAGCAGTACTTC
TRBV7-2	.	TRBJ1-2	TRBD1	CASSLRTGGNGYTF	TGTGCCAGCAGCTTAAGGACAGGGGGCAATGGCTACACCTTC
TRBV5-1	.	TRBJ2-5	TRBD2	CASGGGGSQETQYF	TGCGCCAGCGGGGGGGGAGGGTCGCAAGAGACCCAGTACTTC
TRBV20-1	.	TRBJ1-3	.	CSARGPNTIYF	TGCAGTGCCAGGGGCCCCAACACCATATATTTT
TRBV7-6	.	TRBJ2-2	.	CASSLAVRGFTGELFF	TGTGCCAGCAGCTTAGCCGTAAGAGGATTCACCGGGGAGCTGTTTTTT
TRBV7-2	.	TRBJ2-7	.	CASSPGVSSYEQYF	TGTGCCAGCAGCCCCGGGGTCAGCTCCTACGAGCAGTACTTC
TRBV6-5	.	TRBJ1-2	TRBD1	CASSRTLQGANGYTF	TGTGCCAGCAGTCGCACCCTACAGGGGGCGAATGGCTACACCTTC
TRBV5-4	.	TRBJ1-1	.	CASSSGHSNTEAFF	TGTGCCAGCAGCTCGGGACACTCGAACACTGAAGCTTTCTTT
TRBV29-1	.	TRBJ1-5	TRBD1	CSVEDREGQPQHF	TGCAGCGTCGAGGACAGGGAGGGCCAGCCCCAGCATTTT
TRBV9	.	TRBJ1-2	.	CASSVELGARNSYTF	TGTGCCAGCAGCGTAGAGCTGGGGGCACGTAATAGCTACACCTTC
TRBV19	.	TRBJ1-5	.	CASSMVGEGTNQPQHF	TGTGCCAGTAGTATGGTCGGGGAAGGAACAAATCAGCCCCAGCATTTT
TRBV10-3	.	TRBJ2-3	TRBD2	CAISEKLGGTSGHTDTQYF	TGTGCCATCAGTGAGAAGTTAGGTGGGACTAGCGGCCACACAGATACGCAGTATTTT
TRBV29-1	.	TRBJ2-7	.	CSVSRGRTYEQYF	TGCAGCGTTTCCAGGGGTCGAACCTACGAGCAGTACTTC
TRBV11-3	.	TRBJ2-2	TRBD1	CASSDLGTGYGTGELFF	TGTGCCAGCAGCGATCTTGGGACAGGGTATGGCACCGGGGAGCTGTTTTTT
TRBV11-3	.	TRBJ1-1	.	CASSQFFGTEAFF	TGTGCCAGCAGTCAGTTTTTTGGCACTGAAGCTTTCTTT
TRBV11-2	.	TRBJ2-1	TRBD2	CASSLGTTRGVYNEQFF	TGTGCCAGCAGCTTAGGCACAACGCGGGGGGTTTACAATGAGCAGTTCTTC
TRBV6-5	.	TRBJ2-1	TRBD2	CASRGGWNEQFF	TGTGCCAGCCGGGGGGGCTGGAATGAGCAGTTCTTC
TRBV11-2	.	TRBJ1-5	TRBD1	CASSPGTATNQPQHF	TGTGCCAGCAGCCCGGGGACAGCAACGAATCAGCCCCAGCATTTT
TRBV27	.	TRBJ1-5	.	CASSFGFNQPQHF	TGTGCCAGCAGTTTTGGCTTCAATCAGCCCCAGCATTTT